The TCR beta chain described here comes from a study of identifying expanded T cells in peripheral blood. Points from the study as a whole: Across healthy donors, higher total template counts meant significantly greater approximately two-week count variance. Differentially abundant clones: about 1.3 between replicates, about 15 at around 2 weeks, 19 to 20 at four.

TCRdb's copy holds only in-frame clones and misses some; the assay was immunoSEQ multiplex PCR. The sample holds 100,000 to 150,000 clones, 75% to 90% seen once. CDR3 length equals 15 residues. V trimming: 5 bases; J trimming: 7 bases; junction bases outside the gene matches: 8. Germline CDR1 and CDR2: KGHSH and LQKENI. About this clone itself: The target antigen is unknown.

The sequenced material came from blood. The TCR comes from a person aged 18 to 70 in good health. V usage is TRBV18 and J usage is TRBJ2-3, with TRBD2 matching over 11 bases. The CDR3 nucleotides are TGTGCCAGCTCAGAGATAGCGGGAGGGTCATATACGCAGTATTTT. Encoded protein: CASSEIAGGSYTQYF.